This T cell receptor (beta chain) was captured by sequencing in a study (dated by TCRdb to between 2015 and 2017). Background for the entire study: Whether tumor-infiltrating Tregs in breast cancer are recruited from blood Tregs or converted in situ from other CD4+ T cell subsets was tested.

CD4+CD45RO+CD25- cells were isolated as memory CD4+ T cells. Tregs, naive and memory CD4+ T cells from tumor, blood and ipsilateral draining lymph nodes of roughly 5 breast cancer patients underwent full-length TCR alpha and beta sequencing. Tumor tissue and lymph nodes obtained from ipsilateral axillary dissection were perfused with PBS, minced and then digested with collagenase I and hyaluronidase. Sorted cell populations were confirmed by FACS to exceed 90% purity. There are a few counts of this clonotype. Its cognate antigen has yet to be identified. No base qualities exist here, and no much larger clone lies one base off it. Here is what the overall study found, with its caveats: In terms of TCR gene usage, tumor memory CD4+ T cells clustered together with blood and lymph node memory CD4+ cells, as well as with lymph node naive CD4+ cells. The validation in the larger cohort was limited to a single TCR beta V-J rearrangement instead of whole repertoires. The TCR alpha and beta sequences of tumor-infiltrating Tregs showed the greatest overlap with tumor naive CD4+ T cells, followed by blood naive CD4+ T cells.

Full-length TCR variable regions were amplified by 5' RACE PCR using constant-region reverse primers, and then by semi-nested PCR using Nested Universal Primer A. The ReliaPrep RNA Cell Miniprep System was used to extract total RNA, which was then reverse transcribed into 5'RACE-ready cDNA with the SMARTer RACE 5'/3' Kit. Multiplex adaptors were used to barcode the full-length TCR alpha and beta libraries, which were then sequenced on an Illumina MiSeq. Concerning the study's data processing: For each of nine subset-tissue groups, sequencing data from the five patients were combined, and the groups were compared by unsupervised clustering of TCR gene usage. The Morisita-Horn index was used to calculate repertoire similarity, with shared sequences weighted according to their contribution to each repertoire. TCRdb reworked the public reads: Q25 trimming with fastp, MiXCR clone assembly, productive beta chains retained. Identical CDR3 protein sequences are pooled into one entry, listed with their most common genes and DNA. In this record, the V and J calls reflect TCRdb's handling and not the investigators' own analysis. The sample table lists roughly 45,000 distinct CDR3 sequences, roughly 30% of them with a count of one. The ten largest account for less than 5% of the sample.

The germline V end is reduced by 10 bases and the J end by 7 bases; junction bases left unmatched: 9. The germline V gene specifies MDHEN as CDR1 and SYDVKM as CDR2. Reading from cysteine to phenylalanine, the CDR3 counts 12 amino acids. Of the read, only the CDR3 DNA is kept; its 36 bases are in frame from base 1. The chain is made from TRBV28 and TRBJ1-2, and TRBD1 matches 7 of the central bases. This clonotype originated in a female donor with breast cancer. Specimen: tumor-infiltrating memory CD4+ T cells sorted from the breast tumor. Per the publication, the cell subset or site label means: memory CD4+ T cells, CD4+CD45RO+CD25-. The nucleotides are TGTGCCACCAACCTGCGGACAGGTGGCTACACCTTC. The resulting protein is CATNLRTGGYTF.